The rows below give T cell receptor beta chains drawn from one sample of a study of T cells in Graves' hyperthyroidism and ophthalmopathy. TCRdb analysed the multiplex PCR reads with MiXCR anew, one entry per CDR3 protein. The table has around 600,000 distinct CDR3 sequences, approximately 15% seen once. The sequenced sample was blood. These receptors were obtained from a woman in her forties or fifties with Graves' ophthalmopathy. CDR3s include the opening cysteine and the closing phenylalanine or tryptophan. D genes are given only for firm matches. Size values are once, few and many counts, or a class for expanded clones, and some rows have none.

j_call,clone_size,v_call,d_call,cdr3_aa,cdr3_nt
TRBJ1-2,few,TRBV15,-,CATSRQIPGRPDGYTF,TGTGCCACCAGCAGACAAATACCGGGACGACCTGATGGCTACACCTTC
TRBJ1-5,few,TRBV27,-,CASSLGRGQGSNQPQHF,TGTGCCAGCAGTTTAGGTAGAGGTCAGGGGAGCAATCAGCCCCAGCATTTT
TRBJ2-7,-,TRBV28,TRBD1,CASPQNGTGSSYEQYF,TGTGCCAGCCCCCAAAACGGGACAGGAAGCTCCTACGAGCAGTACTTC
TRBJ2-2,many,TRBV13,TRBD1,CASSSGTGTAGELFF,TGTGCCAGCAGCTCCGGGACAGGGACGGCCGGGGAGCTGTTTTTT
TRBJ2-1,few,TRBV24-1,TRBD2,CATSVGAGEPLSYNEQFF,TGTGCCACCTCGGTGGGAGCGGGAGAACCACTCTCCTACAATGAGCAGTTCTTC
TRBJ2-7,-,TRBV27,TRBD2,CASTSGTSGRNEQYF,TGTGCCAGCACCTCCGGGACTAGCGGGAGGAACGAGCAGTACTTC
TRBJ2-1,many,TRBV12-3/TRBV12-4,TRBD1,CASSPTGGRSYNEQFF,TGTGCCAGCAGTCCCACAGGGGGCAGGTCCTACAATGAGCAGTTCTTC
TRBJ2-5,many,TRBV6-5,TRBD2,CASSYSGTSGRETQYF,TGTGCCAGCAGTTACTCAGGGACTAGCGGGAGGGAGACCCAGTACTTC
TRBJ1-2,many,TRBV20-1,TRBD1,CSARPSSAGGTGPLSYGYTF,TGCAGTGCTAGGCCGTCTTCCGCGGGTGGGACAGGGCCACTTAGCTATGGCTACACCTTC
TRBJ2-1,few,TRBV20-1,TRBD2,CSALGLAGTYNEQFF,TGCAGTGCCCTGGGACTAGCGGGGACCTACAATGAGCAGTTCTTC
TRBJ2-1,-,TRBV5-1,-,CASSQSGYSYNEQFF,TGCGCCAGCAGCCAATCAGGGTACTCCTACAATGAGCAGTTCTTC
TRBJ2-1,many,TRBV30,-,CAWGVAPSYNEQFF,TGTGCCTGGGGAGTGGCTCCCTCCTACAATGAGCAGTTCTTC
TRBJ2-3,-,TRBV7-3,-,CASSLNPPGARDTQYF,TGTGCCAGCAGCTTAAATCCACCGGGGGCACGAGATACGCAGTATTTT
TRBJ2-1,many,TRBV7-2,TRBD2,CASSLRGDWWGTSGSSYNEQFF,TGTGCCAGCAGCTTAAGGGGGGACTGGTGGGGGACTAGCGGCAGCTCCTACAATGAGCAGTTCTTC
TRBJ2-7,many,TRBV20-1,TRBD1,CSARARFWDRGIHEQYF,TGCAGTGCTAGAGCACGCTTTTGGGACAGGGGTATCCACGAGCAGTACTTC
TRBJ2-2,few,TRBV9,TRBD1,CASSVTGDHTGELFF,TGTGCCAGCAGCGTCACAGGGGATCACACCGGGGAGCTGTTTTTT
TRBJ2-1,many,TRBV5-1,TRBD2,CASSPDPLGSGIYNEQFF,TGCGCCAGCAGCCCGGACCCCCTTGGGAGCGGGATCTACAATGAGCAGTTCTTC
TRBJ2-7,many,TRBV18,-,CASSSRTNEQYF,TGTGCCAGCTCATCCCGGACAAACGAGCAGTACTTC
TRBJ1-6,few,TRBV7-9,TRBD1,CASSLAGQGLDSPLHF,TGTGCCAGCAGCTTAGCGGGACAGGGGTTGGATTCACCCCTCCACTTT
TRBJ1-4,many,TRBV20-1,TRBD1,CSARDGAGQGFANEKLFF,TGCAGTGCTAGAGATGGGGCCGGACAGGGGTTCGCTAATGAAAAACTGTTTTTT
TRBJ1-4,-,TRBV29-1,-,CSVGSEKLFF,TGCAGCGTTGGTAGTGAAAAACTGTTTTTT
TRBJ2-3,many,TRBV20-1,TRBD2,CSASGTSGGRTDTQYF,TGCAGTGCAAGCGGGACTAGCGGGGGCCGCACAGATACGCAGTATTTT
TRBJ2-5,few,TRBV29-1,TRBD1,CSVGTGQETQYF,TGCAGCGTAGGGACAGGACAAGAGACCCAGTACTTC
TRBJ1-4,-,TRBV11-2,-,CASSLNVINEKLFF,TGTGCCAGCAGCTTAAACGTAATAAATGAAAAACTGTTTTTT
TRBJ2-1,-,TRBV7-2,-,CASSLAYGQRPYNEQFF,TGTGCCAGCAGCTTAGCCTACGGCCAGCGGCCTTACAATGAGCAGTTCTTC
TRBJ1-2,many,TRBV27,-,CASTPWLLGGYTF,TGTGCCAGCACCCCATGGCTGCTTGGTGGCTACACCTTC
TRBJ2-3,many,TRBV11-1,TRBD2,CASGIAGLSADTQYF,TGTGCCAGCGGCATAGCGGGACTGAGCGCAGATACGCAGTATTTT
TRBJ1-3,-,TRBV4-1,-,CASSQGVGSGSSGNTIYF,TGCGCCAGCAGCCAAGGAGTCGGGTCAGGGAGCTCTGGAAACACCATATATTTT
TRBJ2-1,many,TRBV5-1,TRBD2,CASTSGAYNEQFF,TGCGCCAGCACAAGCGGGGCTTACAATGAGCAGTTCTTC
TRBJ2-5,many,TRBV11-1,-,CASSISRFQETQYF,TGTGCCAGCAGCATTTCTAGATTCCAAGAGACCCAGTACTTC
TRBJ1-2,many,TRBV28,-,CASKVDYGYTF,TGTGCCAGCAAAGTGGATTATGGCTACACCTTC
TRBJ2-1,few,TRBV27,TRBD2,CASSLFEGTSGYNEQFF,TGTGCCAGCAGTTTATTCGAAGGAACTAGCGGTTACAATGAGCAGTTCTTC
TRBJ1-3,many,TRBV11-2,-,CASSLGIGTGNTIYF,TGTGCCAGCAGCTTAGGTATTGGGACTGGAAACACCATATATTTT
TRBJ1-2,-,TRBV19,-,CTSSIQPGAAYGYTF,TGTACCAGTAGTATTCAGCCAGGGGCGGCATATGGCTACACCTTC
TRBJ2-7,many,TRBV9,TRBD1,CASSAAQGQSYEQYF,TGTGCCAGCAGCGCTGCCCAGGGACAGTCCTACGAGCAGTACTTC
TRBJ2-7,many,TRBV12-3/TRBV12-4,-,CASSADSLYEQYF,TGTGCCAGCAGCGCCGACAGCCTCTACGAGCAGTACTTC
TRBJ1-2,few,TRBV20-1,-,CSAYRDGYTF,TGCAGTGCTTACAGGGATGGCTACACCTTC
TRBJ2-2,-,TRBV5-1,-,CASSLLMGSPGELFF,TGCGCCAGCAGCTTGTTGATGGGGTCGCCCGGGGAGCTGTTTTTT
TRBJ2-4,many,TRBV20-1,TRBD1,CSVGTGMNIQYF,TGCAGTGTGGGGACAGGGATGAACATTCAGTACTTC
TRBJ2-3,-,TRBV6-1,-,CASNPDRLRTDTQYF,TGTGCCAGCAACCCCGACAGACTTCGCACAGATACGCAGTATTTT
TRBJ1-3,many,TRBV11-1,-,CASSLDTHSGNTIYF,TGTGCCAGCAGCCTGGACACACACTCTGGAAACACCATATATTTT
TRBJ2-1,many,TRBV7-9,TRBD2,CASSLGTDALAGNNEQFF,TGTGCCAGCAGCTTAGGGACAGACGCACTAGCGGGAAACAATGAGCAGTTCTTC
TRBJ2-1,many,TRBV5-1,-,CASSLVGARVDEQFF,TGCGCCAGCAGCTTGGTGGGAGCTCGGGTGGATGAGCAGTTCTTC
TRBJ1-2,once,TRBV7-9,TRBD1,CASSPGQSSRTNYGYTF,TGCGCCAGCAGCCCGGGACAGTCGAGTAGAACTAACTATGGCTACACCTTC
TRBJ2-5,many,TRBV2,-,CASSGGRQETQYF,TGTGCCAGCAGTGGGGGCAGGCAAGAGACCCAGTACTTC
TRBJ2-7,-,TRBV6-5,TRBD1,CASSYRGQGSYEQYF,TGTGCCAGCAGTTACCGGGGACAGGGATCCTACGAGCAGTACTTC
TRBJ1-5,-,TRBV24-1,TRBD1,CATSDGNRGSNQPQHF,TGTGCCACCAGTGATGGTAACAGGGGTAGCAATCAGCCCCAGCATTTT
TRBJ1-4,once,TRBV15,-,CATSRVFRSTNEKLFF,TGTGCCACCAGCAGAGTGTTCAGATCAACTAATGAAAAACTGTTTTTT
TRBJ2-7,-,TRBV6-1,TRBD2,CASTVVAGLDQYF,TGTGCCAGCACGGTGGTAGCGGGACTCGATCAGTACTTC
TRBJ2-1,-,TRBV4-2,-,CASSQDGRRPSFSMNEQFF,TGTGCCAGCAGCCAAGATGGTAGACGTCCGAGTTTTAGTATGAATGAGCAGTTCTTC
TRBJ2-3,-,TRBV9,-,CASSVNTGSTDTQYF,TGTGCCAGCAGCGTAAACACAGGGAGCACAGATACGCAGTATTTT
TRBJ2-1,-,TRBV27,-,CASAGFNLANEQFF,TGTGCCAGCGCGGGGTTCAATTTAGCCAATGAGCAGTTCTTC
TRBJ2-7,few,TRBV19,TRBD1,CASSIRTGSGYEQYF,TGTGCCAGTAGTATCCGGACAGGGTCTGGCTACGAGCAGTACTTC
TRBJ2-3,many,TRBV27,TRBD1,CAISGQGTDTQYF,TGTGCCATCTCGGGACAGGGGACAGATACGCAGTATTTT
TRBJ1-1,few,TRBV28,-,CASSFFGPLLNTEAFF,TGTGCCAGCAGTTTTTTTGGTCCCCTGTTGAACACTGAAGCTTTCTTT
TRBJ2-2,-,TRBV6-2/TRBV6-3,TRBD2,CASSYWTSGSPLGGELFF,TGTGCCAGCAGTTACTGGACTAGCGGGAGTCCTTTGGGCGGGGAGCTGTTTTTT
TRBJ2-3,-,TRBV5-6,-,CASSLAGLIASDTQYF,TGTGCCAGCAGCTTGGCCGGGTTAATAGCATCCGATACGCAGTATTTT
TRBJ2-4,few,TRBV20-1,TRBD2,CSAEGLAGGLAKNIQYF,TGCAGTGCTGAGGGACTAGCGGGAGGCCTAGCCAAAAACATTCAGTACTTC
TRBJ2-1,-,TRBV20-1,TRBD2,CSARAKLAGGPVPYNEQFF,TGCAGTGCTAGAGCCAAACTAGCGGGAGGGCCCGTACCTTACAATGAGCAGTTCTTC
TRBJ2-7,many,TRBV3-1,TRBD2,CASRHSLAGGLYEQYF,TGTGCCAGCAGACACAGCTTAGCGGGAGGGCTGTACGAGCAGTACTTC